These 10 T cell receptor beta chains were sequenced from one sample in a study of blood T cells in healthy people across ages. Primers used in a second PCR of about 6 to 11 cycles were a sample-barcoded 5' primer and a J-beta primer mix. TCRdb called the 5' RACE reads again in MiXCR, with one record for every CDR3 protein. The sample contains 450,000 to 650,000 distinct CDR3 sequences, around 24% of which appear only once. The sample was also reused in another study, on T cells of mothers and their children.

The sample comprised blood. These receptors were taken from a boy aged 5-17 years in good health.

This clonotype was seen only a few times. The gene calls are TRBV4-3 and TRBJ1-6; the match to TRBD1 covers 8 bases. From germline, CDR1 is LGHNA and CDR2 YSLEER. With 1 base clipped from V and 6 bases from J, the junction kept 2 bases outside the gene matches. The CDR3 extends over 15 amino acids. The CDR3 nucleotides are TGCGCCAGCAGCCAAGGGACAGGGTCTAATTCACCCCTCCACTTT. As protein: CASSQGTGSNSPLHF.

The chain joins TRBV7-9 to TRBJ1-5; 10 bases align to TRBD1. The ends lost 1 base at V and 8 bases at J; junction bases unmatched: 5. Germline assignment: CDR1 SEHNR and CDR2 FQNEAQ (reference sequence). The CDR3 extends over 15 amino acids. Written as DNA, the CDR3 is TGTGCCAGCAGCTTAGAAGGACAGGGGGGAGAGCCCCAGCATTTT. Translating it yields CASSLEGQGGEPQHF.

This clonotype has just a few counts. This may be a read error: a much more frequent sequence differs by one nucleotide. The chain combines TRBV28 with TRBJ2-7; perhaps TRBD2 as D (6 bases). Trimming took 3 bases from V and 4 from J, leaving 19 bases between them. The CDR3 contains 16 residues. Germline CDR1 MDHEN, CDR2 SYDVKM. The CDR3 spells CASSFTSAGLSYEQYF. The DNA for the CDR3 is TGTGCCAGCAGTTTCACCTCAGCGGGTCTCTCTTACGAGCAGTACTTC.

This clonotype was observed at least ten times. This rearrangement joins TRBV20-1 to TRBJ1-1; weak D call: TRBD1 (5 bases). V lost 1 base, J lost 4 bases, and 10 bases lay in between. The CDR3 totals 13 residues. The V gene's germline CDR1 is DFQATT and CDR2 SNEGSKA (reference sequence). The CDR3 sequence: CSARGVGGTEAFF. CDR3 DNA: TGCAGTGCTAGAGGGGTGGGGGGCACTGAAGCTTTCTTT.

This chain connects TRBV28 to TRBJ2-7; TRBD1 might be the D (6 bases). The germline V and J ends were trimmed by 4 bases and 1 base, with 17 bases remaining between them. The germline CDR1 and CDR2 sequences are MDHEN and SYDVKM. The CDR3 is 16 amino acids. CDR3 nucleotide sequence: TGTGCCAGCAGTTCCCGACAGGCTACCCGGTCCTACGAGCAGTACTTC. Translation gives CASSSRQATRSYEQYF.

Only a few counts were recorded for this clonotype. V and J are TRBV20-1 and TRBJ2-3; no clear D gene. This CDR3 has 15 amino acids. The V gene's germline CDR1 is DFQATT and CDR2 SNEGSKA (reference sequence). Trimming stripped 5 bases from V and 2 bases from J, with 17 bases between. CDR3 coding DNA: TGCAGTGCTGCCGACTCCGGCCGACCCACAGATACGCAGTATTTT. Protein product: CSAADSGRPTDTQYF.

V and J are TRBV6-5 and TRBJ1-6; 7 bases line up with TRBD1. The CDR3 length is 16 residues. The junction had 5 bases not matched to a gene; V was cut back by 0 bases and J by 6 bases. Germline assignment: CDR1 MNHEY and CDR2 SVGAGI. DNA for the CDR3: TGTGCCAGCAGTTACTCGAAGGGGGCCCCTAATTCACCCCTCCACTTT. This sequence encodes CASSYSKGAPNSPLHF.

CDR3 in amino acids: CASSLTQLVLLNSPLHF. CDR3 DNA sequence: TGTGCCAGCAGCCTAACACAGCTTGTCCTTTTAAATTCACCCCTCCACTTT. The chain uses TRBV28 and TRBJ1-6; D not resolved. Between the trimmed V and J ends, which lost 6 bases and 7 bases, there was a span of 22 bases. The CDR3 extends over 17 amino acids. Germline V gene sequence: CDR1 MDHEN, CDR2 SYDVKM.

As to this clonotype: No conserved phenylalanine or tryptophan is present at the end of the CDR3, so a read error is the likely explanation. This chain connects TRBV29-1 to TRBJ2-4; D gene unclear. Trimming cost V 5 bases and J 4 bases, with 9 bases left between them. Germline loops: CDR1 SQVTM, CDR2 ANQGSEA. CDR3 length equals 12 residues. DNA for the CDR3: TGCAGCGTTTTAGGAACTAAAAACATTCAGTACTCC. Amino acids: CSVLGTKNIQYS.

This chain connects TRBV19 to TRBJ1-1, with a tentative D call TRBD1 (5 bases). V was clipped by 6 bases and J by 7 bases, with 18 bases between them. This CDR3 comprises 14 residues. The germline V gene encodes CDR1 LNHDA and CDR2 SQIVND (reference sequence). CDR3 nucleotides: TGTGCCAGTAGCGCGAGGTCAGGGCGGGTTGAAGCTTTCTTT. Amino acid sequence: CASSARSGRVEAFF.